This entry lists 2 T cell receptor beta chains sequenced from one sample in a study of read filtering for tumor transcriptome and immune sequencing. The library was built from roughly 400 ng RNA with molecular barcoded adaptors for alpha/delta and beta/gamma chains. In TCRdb, the reads were re-called with MiXCR into one record per CDR3 protein. The sample lists about 39,000 distinct CDR3 sequences; roughly 13% were seen once. The sample comprised a population of CD138-negative cells sorted from bone marrow. The source of these receptors is a donor aged 40 or over with multiple myeloma.

This clonotype was detected ten times or more. This chain joins TRBV7-9 and TRBJ2-3, with D perhaps TRBD2 (6 bases). V shed 5 bases and J shed 0 bases, with 18 bases lying between them. The CDR3 consists of 17 residues. Germline V CDR1 and CDR2: SEHNR, FQNEAQ (reference sequence). In DNA form, the CDR3 reads TGTGCCAGCAGCACGGTACGGGGGTTAACTAGCACAGATACGCAGTATTTT. It codes for CASSTVRGLTSTDTQYF. The full variable domain, rest sourced from reference TRBV7-9 and TRBJ2-3, is DTGVSQNPRHKITKRGQNVTFRCDPISEHNRLYWYRQTLGQGPEFLTYFQNEAQLEKSRLLSDRFSAERPKGSFSTLEIQRTEQGDSAMYLCASSTVRGLTSTDTQYFGPGTRLTVL.

The sample holds many counts of this clonotype. The chain has TRBV11-2 and TRBJ2-1; no clear D gene. Per germline, CDR1 SGHAT and CDR2 FQNNGV. The CDR3 is 15 amino acids. Trimming left V 2 bases short and J 9 bases short, with 17 bases between. CDR3 sequence reads: CASSLLAHGSGEQFF. The CDR3 nucleotides read TGTGCCAGCAGCTTATTAGCACATGGGTCCGGTGAGCAGTTCTTC.